One and the same sample provided the 10 T cell receptor beta chains below, sequenced in a study of T-cell memory formation after mild COVID-19. MiXCR, run by TCRdb on the 5' RACE reads, gives a single entry per CDR3 protein. The table shows under 250,000 distinct CDR3 sequences, with approximately 9% occurring only once. Sequencing input: PBMCs or a T cell subset sorted from them (not recorded which). All receptors derive from a man between 18 and 29 years old who had mild COVID-19 (a few samples of this study predate the infection). Cell type and time point are not known.

The chain combines TRBV29-1 with TRBJ1-5; tentatively, D is TRBD1 (5 bases). Germline CDR1 is SQVTM and CDR2 is ANQGSEA. The CDR3 spans 12 residues. V was cut by 6 bases and J by 5 bases, with 11 bases left in between. CDR3 nucleotides: TGCAGCGTCCGGGACCCTGATCAGCCCCAGCATTTT. This codes for CSVRDPDQPQHF.

This clonotype was found a few times. The chain has TRBV6-2 or TRBV6-3 and TRBJ1-1, with D maybe TRBD1 (5 bases). This CDR3 has 13 amino acids. V dropped 7 bases and J dropped 5 bases, with 14 bases sitting between them. CDR1 and CDR2 (germline): MNHEY, SVGEGT. As DNA, the CDR3 is TGTGCCAGCACCGAGGGGTTTAGGACTGAAGCTTTCTTT. It yields the protein CASTEGFRTEAFF.

This clonotype was seen a few times. The chain links TRBV7-8 to TRBJ1-4; maybe TRBD1 (6 bases). The CDR3 spans 16 residues. V was cut by 5 bases and J by 8 bases, with 21 bases left in between. Germline CDR1 and CDR2: SGHVS and FQNEAQ. DNA for the CDR3: TGTGCCAGCAGCATAGGGGGTTCTCGCCGGGGCGAAAAACTGTTTTTT. Protein sequence: CASSIGGSRRGEKLFF.

The genes are TRBV20-1 and TRBJ2-3; 11 nucleotides align to TRBD2. CDR1 is DFQATT, CDR2 SNEGSKA, per germline (reference sequence). Germline trimming cut 0 bases from V and 4 bases from J; bases unmatched to any gene: 0. This CDR3 has 14 residues. The CDR3 bases are TGCAGTGCTAGAGAACTAGCGGGGGCAGATACGCAGTATTTT. Its protein is CSARELAGADTQYF.

The chain has TRBV24-1 and TRBJ2-2; D might be TRBD2 (5 bases). Germline V lookup: CDR1 KGHDR, CDR2 SFDVKD. Trimming took off 4 bases at V and 6 bases at J, with 11 bases between the two ends. The CDR3 spans 14 residues. The CDR3 loop reads CATSDTKRAGELFF. The CDR3 DNA sequence: TGTGCCACCAGTGACACGAAGAGGGCCGGGGAGCTGTTTTTT.

This clonotype was picked up a small number of times. V and J are TRBV5-6 and TRBJ2-7, with D maybe TRBD1 (6 bases). CDR1 and CDR2 (germline): SGHDT, YYEEEE. This CDR3 has 16 residues. Trimming cost V 0 bases and J 4 bases, with 17 bases left between them. The CDR3 DNA follows: TGTGCCAGCAGCTTGGTTCTACGGGACACCAGTTACGAGCAGTACTTC. It codes for CASSLVLRDTSYEQYF.

This clonotype was recorded many times. This chain joins TRBV7-2 and TRBJ2-5; 9 bases map to TRBD1. From germline, CDR1 is SGHTA and CDR2 FQGNSA. This CDR3 has 14 residues. V lost 5 bases to trimming and J lost 5 bases; unmatched junction nucleotides: 6. CDR3 amino acids: CASSVTGGAETQYF. CDR3 coding DNA: TGTGCCAGCAGCGTTACAGGGGGCGCGGAGACCCAGTACTTC.

The V gene is TRBV29-1, the J gene TRBJ2-3; D ambiguous. The CDR3 contains 11 residues. The V and J ends lost 6 bases and 4 bases respectively, with 8 bases between them. The germline V gene has CDR1 SQVTM and CDR2 ANQGSEA. The CDR3, as DNA: TGCAGCGTCAGAGAGGCAGATACGCAGTATTTT. Translation gives CSVREADTQYF.

The rearrangement uses TRBV9 and TRBJ2-1; 8 positions match TRBD1. Germline V lookup: CDR1 SGDLS, CDR2 YYNGEE. This CDR3 is built from 16 residues. The junction had 12 bases not matched to a gene; V was cut back by 4 bases and J by 6 bases. The CDR3 DNA is TGTGCCAGCAGCCCCCCGTCCGGACAGGGTGGCAATGAGCAGTTCTTC. Translated: CASSPPSGQGGNEQFF. Full variable domain (rest looked up from reference TRBV9 and TRBJ2-1): DSGVTQTPKHLITATGQRVTLRCSPRSGDLSVYWYQQSLDQGLQFLIQYYNGEERAKGNILERFSAQQFPDLHSELNLSSLELGDSALYFCASSPPSGQGGNEQFFGPGTRLTVL.

This clonotype was observed a few times. The chain couples TRBV18 to TRBJ2-3; D tentatively fits TRBD1 or TRBD2 (5 bases each). Trimming shortened V by 3 bases and J by 6 bases, and 10 bases separated the two germline ends. CDR1 is KGHSH, CDR2 LQKENI, per germline. CDR3 length: 13 amino acids. The CDR3 DNA reads as TGTGCCAGCTCACCCAGGGACGGGGATACGCAGTATTTT. Translation gives CASSPRDGDTQYF.